The T cell receptor beta chain under discussion was sequenced for a study of blood T cell repertoires in COVID-19. Study-wide background: T cells, B-cell-depleted T cells, or PBMCs provided the cDNA or gDNA that served as material.

This clone occurred a few times. The authors' processing: Estimation of nucleated cell counts relied on the amplification of reference gene primers. Using immunoSEQ multiplex PCR, the repertoire was profiled, and TCRdb retains in-frame clones only, with some absent. The D gene and trimming were derived from the DNA, and the V and J assignments and clone size from that table. Here the sample spans over 250,000 clones, roughly 85% being singletons. CDR1 and CDR2 (germline): ENHRY, SYGVKD. CDR3 size: 18 residues. The V and J ends lost 3 bases and 4 bases, in that order; junction bases with no gene match: 16.

The specimen sequenced was peripheral blood. V usage is TRBV10-3 and J usage is TRBJ2-7; 9 bases match TRBD2. This receptor was taken from a man aged 50-59 years with active or convalescent COVID-19. DNA for the CDR3: TGTGCCATCAGTGATAAGTCGGCTAGCGGGACTACTGGGTACGAGCAGTACTTC. Protein: CAISDKSASGTTGYEQYF.